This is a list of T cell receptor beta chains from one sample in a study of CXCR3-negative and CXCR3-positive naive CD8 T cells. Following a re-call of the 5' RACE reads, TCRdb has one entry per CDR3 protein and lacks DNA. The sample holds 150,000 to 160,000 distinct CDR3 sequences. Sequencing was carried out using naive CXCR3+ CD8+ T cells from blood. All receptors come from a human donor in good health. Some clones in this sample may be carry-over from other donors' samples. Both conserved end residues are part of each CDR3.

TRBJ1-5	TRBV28	CASSPSPPQPQHF
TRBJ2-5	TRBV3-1	CASSQLAGALETQYF
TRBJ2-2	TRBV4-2	CASSQEEGFTGELFF
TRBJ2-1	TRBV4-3	CASSQTISGGAYNEQFF
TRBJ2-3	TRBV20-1	CSARDLSGGDTDTQYF
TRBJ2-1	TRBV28	CASRHRPLGNEQFF
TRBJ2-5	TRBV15	CATSEFAGKETQYF
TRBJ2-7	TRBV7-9	CASSLGPEAGDLISRDYEQYF
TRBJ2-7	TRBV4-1	CASSQGGRAYEQYF
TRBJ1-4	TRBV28	CASSWTVSNEKLFF
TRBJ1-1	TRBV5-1	CASSSEGANAEAFF
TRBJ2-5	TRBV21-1	CASSKADWGTGQETQYF
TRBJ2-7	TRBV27	CASSPRGLVGQYF
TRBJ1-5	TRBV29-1	CSVGGTGVQPQHF
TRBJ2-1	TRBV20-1	CSARDGASGGPVNEQFF
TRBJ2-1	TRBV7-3	CASSKHRVSEQFF
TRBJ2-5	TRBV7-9	CASSLGTQETQYF
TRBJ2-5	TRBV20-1	CSARGTSSQQTQYF
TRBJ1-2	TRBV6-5	CASRPEHTNHGYTF
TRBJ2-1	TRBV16	CASSHGTSGSFDNEQFF
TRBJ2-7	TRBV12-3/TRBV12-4	CASSLRTSGSDEQYF
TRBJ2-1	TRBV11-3	CASRPSGASYNEQFF
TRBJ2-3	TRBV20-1	CSARDLWGTDTQYF
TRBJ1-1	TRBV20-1	CSGTGQTSTEAFF
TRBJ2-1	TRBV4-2	CASSQDPSGYNEQFF
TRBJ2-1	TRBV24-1	CATSEYNEQFF
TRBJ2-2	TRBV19	CASSIGAGAYTGELFF
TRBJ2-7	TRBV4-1	CGSSQDYPPRYVEQYF
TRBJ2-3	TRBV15	CATSRDGTRRDTQYF
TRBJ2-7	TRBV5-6	CASSYPDRDVYEQYF
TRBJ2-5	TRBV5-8	CASSSGQTSFETQYF
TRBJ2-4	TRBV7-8	CASTQFAAGSLAKNIQYF
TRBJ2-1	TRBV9	CASSVATLHEQFF
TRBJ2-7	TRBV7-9	CASSDRDTHYEQYF
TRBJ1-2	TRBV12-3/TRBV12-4	CASSLRAPYGYTF
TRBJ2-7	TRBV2	CASLPFGTRKPYEQYF
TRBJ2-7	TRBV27	CASSPYGTVQYF
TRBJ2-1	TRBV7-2	CASSFLAGIRSYNEQFF
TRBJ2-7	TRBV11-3	CASSLLNWGISYEQYF
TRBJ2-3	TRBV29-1	CSVESSGRTDTQYF
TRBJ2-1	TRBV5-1	CASSLGLVGYEQFF
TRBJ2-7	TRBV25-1	CAPPGRGSSYEQYF
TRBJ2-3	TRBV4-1	CASSQEPVSTDTQYF
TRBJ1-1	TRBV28	CASSPKVWHEAFF
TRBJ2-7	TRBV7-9	CASSFGLAGVYEQYF
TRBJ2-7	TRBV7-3	CASSPGAGAYEQYF
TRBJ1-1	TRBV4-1	CASSQVTMNTEAFF
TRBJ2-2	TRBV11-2	CASSLVVQGAGELFF
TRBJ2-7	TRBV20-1	CSVNDGGGAPLYEQYF
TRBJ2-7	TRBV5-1	CASSWDRGPYEQYF